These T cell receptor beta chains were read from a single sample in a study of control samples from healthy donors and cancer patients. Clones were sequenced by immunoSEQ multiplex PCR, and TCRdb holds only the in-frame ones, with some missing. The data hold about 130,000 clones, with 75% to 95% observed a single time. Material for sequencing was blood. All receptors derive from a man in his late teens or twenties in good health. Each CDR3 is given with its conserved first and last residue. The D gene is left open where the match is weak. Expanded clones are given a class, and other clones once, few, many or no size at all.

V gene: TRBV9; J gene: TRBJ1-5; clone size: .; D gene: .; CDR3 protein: CASSVGGDSNQPQHF; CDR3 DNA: TGTGCCAGCAGCGTAGGGGGGGATAGCAATCAGCCCCAGCATTTT
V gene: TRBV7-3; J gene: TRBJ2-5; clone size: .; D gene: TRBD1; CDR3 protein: CASSFRDRDQETQYF; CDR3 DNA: TGTGCCAGCAGCTTCCGGGACAGGGATCAAGAGACCCAGTACTTC
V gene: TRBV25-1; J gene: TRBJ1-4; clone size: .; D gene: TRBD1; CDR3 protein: CASSESGTGVGNEKLFF; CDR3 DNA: TGTGCCAGCAGTGAATCCGGGACAGGGGTGGGTAATGAAAAACTGTTTTTT
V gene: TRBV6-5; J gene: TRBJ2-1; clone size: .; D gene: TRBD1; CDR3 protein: CASSSPGQGINEQFF; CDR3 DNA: TGTGCCAGCAGTTCCCCGGGACAGGGAATTAATGAGCAGTTCTTC
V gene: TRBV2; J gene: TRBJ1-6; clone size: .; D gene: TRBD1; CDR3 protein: CASSEAGTGNSPLHF; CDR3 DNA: TGTGCCAGCAGTGAAGCGGGGACAGGCAATTCACCCCTCCACTTT
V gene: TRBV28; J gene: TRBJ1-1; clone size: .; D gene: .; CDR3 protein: CASRESRGVNTEAFF; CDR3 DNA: TGTGCCAGCAGAGAATCTAGGGGAGTGAACACTGAAGCTTTCTTT
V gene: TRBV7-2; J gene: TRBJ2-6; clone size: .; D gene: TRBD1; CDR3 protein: CASSLTGDGANVLTF; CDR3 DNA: TGTGCCAGCAGCTTAACAGGGGACGGGGCCAACGTCCTGACTTTC
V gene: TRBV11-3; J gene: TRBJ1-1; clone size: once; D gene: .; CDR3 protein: CASSSGRDTEAFF; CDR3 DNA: TGTGCCAGCAGCTCAGGGAGAGACACTGAAGCTTTCTTT
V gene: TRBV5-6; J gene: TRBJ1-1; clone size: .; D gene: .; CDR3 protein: CASSSQFFREYEAFF; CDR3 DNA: TGTGCCAGCAGCTCCCAATTTTTCAGGGAGTATGAAGCTTTCTTT
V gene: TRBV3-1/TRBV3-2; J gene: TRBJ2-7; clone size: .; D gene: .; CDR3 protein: CASSQGRLSYEQYF; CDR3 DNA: TGTGCCAGCAGCCAAGGTAGGCTCTCCTACGAGCAGTACTTC
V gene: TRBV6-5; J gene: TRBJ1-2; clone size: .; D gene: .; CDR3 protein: CASSYSRERYTF; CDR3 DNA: TGTGCCAGCAGTTACAGCAGAGAGCGATACACCTTC
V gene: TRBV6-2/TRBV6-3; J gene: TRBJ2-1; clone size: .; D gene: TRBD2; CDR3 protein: CASSLNRLAGYNEQFF; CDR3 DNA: TGTGCCAGCAGCTTAAATCGACTAGCGGGCTACAATGAGCAGTTCTTC
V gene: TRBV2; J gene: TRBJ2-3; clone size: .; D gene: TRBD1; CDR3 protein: CASSERTGIADTQYF; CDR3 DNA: TGTGCCAGCAGTGAAAGGACAGGGATAGCAGATACGCAGTATTTT
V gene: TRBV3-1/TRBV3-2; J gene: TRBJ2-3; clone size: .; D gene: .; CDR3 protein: CASSLSDSTSTDTQYF; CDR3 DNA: TGTGCCAGCAGTCTCTCCGACAGTACTAGCACAGATACGCAGTATTTT
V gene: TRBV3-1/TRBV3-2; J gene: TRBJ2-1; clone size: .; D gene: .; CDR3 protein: CASSPRSYEQFF; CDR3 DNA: TGTGCCAGCAGCCCCCGTTCATATGAGCAGTTCTTC
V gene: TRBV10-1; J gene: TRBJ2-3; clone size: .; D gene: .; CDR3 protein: CASSAAGRGTDTQYF; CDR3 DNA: TGCGCCAGCAGTGCAGCGGGGAGGGGGACAGATACGCAGTATTTT
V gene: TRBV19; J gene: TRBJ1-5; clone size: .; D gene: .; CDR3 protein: CASREWVNQPQHF; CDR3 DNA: TGTGCCAGTAGGGAGTGGGTCAATCAGCCCCAGCATTTT
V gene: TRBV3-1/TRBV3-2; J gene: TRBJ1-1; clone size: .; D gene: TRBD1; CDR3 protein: CASSPYRAPGGTEAFF; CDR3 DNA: TGTGCCAGCAGCCCCTACAGGGCGCCAGGGGGCACTGAAGCTTTCTTT
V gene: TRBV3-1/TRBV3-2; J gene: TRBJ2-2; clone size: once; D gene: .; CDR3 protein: CASSQEGVPGNTGELFF; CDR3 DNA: TGTGCCAGCAGCCAAGAGGGGGTGCCCGGGAACACCGGGGAGCTGTTTTTT
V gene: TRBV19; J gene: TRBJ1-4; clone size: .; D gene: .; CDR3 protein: CATHPGGGTNEKLFF; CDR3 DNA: TGTGCCACCCATCCCGGGGGAGGAACTAATGAAAAACTGTTTTTT
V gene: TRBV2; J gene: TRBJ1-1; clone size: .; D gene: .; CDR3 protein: CASSEYQVSTEAFF; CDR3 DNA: TGTGCCAGCAGTGAGTATCAGGTTAGCACTGAAGCTTTCTTT
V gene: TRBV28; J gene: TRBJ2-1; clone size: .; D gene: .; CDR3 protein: CASSGSGYNEQFF; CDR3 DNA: TGTGCCAGCAGTGGGAGTGGCTACAATGAGCAGTTCTTC
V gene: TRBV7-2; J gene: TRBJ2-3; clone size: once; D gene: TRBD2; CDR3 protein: CASRSGSRTDTQYF; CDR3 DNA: TGTGCCAGCAGGAGCGGGAGTCGGACAGATACGCAGTATTTT
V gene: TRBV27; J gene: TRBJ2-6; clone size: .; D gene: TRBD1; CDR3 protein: CASSSSGQGHSSGANVLTF; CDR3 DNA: TGTGCCAGCAGTTCCAGCGGACAGGGCCATAGCTCTGGGGCCAACGTCCTGACTTTC
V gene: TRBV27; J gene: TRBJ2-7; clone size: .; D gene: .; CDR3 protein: CASSRRGDFYEQYF; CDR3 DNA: TGTGCCAGCAGTCGAAGGGGAGACTTCTACGAGCAGTACTTC
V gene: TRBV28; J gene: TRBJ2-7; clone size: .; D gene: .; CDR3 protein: CASSPLSGLVGEQYF; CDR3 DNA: TGTGCCAGCAGTCCACTCTCGGGGCTGGTCGGTGAGCAGTACTTC
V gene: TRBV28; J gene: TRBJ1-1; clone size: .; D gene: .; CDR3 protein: CASSLFHSGTSNTEAFF; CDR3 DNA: TGTGCCAGCAGTTTATTCCATTCCGGGACATCGAACACTGAAGCTTTCTTT
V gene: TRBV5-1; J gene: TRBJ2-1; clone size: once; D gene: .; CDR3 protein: CASSLLDNEQFF; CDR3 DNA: TGCGCCAGCAGCTTGTTAGACAATGAGCAGTTCTTC
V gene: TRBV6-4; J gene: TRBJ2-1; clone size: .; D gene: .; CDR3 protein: CASSDSLGYNEQFF; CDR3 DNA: TGTGCCAGCAGTGACTCATTGGGGTACAATGAGCAGTTCTTC
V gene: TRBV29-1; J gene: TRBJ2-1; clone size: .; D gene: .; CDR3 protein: CSVPTGNNEQFF; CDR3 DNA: TGCAGCGTGCCTACCGGGAACAATGAGCAGTTCTTC
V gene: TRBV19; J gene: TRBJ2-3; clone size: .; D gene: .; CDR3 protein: CASIAGNSTDTQYF; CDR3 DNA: TGTGCCAGTATTGCCGGTAACAGCACAGATACGCAGTATTTT
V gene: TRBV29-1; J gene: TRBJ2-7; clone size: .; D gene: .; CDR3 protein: CSAAGTSYEQYF; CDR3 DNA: TGCAGCGCCGCCGGGACCTCGTATGAGCAGTACTTC
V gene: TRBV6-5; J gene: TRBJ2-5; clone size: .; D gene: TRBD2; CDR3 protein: CASSYGGRGTQYF; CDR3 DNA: TGTGCCAGCAGTTACGGCGGGAGGGGGACCCAGTACTTC
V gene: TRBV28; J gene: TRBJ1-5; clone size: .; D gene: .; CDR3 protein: CASSLLLDNQPQHF; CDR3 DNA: TGTGCCAGCAGCCTCCTTTTGGATAATCAGCCCCAGCATTTT
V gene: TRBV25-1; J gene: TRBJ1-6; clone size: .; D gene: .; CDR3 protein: CASSGRSYNSPLHF; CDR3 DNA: TGTGCCAGCAGTGGCCGCTCCTATAATTCACCCCTCCACTTT
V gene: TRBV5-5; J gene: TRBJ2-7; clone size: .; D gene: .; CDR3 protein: CASSLVQGSSYEQYF; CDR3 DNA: TGTGCCAGCAGCTTGGTTCAGGGGAGCTCCTACGAGCAGTACTTC
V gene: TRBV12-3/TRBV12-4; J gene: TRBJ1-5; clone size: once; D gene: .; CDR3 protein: CASSWASNQPQHF; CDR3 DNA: TGTGCCAGCTCTTGGGCGAGCAATCAGCCCCAGCATTTT
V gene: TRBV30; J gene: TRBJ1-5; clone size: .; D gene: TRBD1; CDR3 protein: CAVKGTGHNQPQHF; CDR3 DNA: TGTGCCGTGAAAGGGACAGGGCATAATCAGCCCCAGCATTTT
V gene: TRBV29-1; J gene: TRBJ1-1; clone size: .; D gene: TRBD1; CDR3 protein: CSASTGRNTEAFF; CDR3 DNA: TGCAGCGCCTCGACAGGGAGAAACACTGAAGCTTTCTTT
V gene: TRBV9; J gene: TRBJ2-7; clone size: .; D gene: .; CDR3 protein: CASSVAWTHRSGEQYF; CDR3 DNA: TGTGCCAGCAGCGTAGCGTGGACACACCGTTCGGGGGAGCAGTACTTC
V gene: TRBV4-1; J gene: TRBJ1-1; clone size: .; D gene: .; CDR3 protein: CASSSNSGDDTEAFF; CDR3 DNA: TGCGCCAGCAGCAGTAACTCGGGGGATGACACTGAAGCTTTCTTT
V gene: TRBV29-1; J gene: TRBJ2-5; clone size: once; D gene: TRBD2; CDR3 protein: CSVVLAGRETQYF; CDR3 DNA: TGCAGCGTTGTACTAGCGGGGAGGGAGACCCAGTACTTC
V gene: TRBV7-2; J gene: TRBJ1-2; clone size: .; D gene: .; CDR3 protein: CASSPLPGRVENYGYTF; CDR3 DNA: TGTGCCAGCAGCCCCCTCCCGGGACGGGTAGAAAACTATGGCTACACCTTC